The source of this TCR beta chain is a study of shared T cell receptors in the human thymus. The data were produced by immunoSEQ multiplex PCR, yet TCRdb's version contains in-frame clones alone and is incomplete. Of roughly 700,000 clones detected, approximately 88% appear once; the ten largest clones hold 0.0085% to 0.012%. The CDR3 length is 14 residues. Germline values: CDR1 SEHNR, CDR2 FQNEAQ (reference sequence). Trimming removed 1 base from V and 7 bases from J, with 10 bases in between. The data were also submitted as part of a second study, on human thymus T cells. That report notes: Thymic material originated from resections removed in the course of corrective heart surgery.

The source material was thymocytes. This TCR came from a boy under two years old with a congenital heart defect. This chain uses TRBV7-9 with TRBJ1-4; D possibly corresponds to TRBD1 (5 bases). CDR3 nucleotide sequence: TGTGCCAGCAGCTTAGACCCAGGGTTTGAAAAACTGTTTTTT. Its translation: CASSLDPGFEKLFF.